Listed below are T cell receptor beta chains from one sample, sequenced in a study of blood T cell repertoires in COVID-19. TCRdb keeps only in-frame clones here, not all; method: immunoSEQ multiplex PCR. The sample shows 250,000 to 300,000 clones, around 83% of them seen only once. Sequenced sample: peripheral blood. The receptors stem from a man older than 75 with acute or convalescent COVID-19. The CDR3 runs from the conserved cysteine through the conserved F or W. The D gene is left open where the match is weak. The size entry is marked missing in some rows and otherwise reads once, few, many or a size class.

length: 13
V: TRBV11-1
size: -
J: TRBJ2-5
D: -
CDR3: CASSLWERETQYF
DNA: TGTGCCAGCAGCTTATGGGAGCGGGAGACCCAGTACTTC

length: 19
V: TRBV5-1
size: -
J: TRBJ1-3
D: -
CDR3: CASSLGNTGYGNSGNTIYF
DNA: TGCGCCAGCAGCTTGGGTAACACAGGATATGGGAACTCTGGAAACACCATATATTTT

length: 11
V: TRBV19
size: -
J: TRBJ2-7
D: -
CDR3: CASSEGYEQYF
DNA: TGTGCCAGTAGTGAGGGTTACGAGCAGTACTTC

length: 14
V: TRBV19
size: few
J: TRBJ1-2
D: -
CDR3: CASRVTGRNYGYTF
DNA: TGTGCCAGTAGGGTGACAGGAAGAAACTATGGCTACACCTTC

length: 17
V: TRBV24-1
size: -
J: TRBJ2-3
D: TRBD2
CDR3: CATSDSTSGGAVDTQYF
DNA: TGTGCCACCAGTGATTCGACTAGCGGGGGGGCTGTTGATACGCAGTATTTT

length: 12
V: TRBV3-1/TRBV3-2
size: -
J: TRBJ2-4
D: -
CDR3: CASSNRVSIQYF
DNA: TGTGCCAGCAGCAACAGGGTGAGCATTCAGTACTTC

length: 13
V: TRBV3-1/TRBV3-2
size: -
J: TRBJ2-2
D: -
CDR3: CASSPLGGGELFF
DNA: TGTGCCAGCAGCCCCCTAGGGGGCGGGGAGCTGTTTTTT

length: 11
V: TRBV20-1
size: few
J: TRBJ2-7
D: -
CDR3: CSARTSYEQYF
DNA: TGCAGTGCGCGAACCTCCTACGAGCAGTACTTC

length: 14
V: TRBV27
size: -
J: TRBJ1-1
D: TRBD1
CDR3: CASSAGGVNTEAFF
DNA: TGTGCCAGCAGCGCAGGGGGAGTGAACACTGAAGCTTTCTTT

length: 14
V: TRBV5-1
size: -
J: TRBJ1-4
D: -
CDR3: CASSLTGPNEKLFF
DNA: TGCGCCAGCAGCTTGACAGGACCTAATGAAAAACTGTTTTTT

length: 15
V: TRBV28
size: -
J: TRBJ2-7
D: -
CDR3: CASRPPGQWPYEQYF
DNA: TGTGCCAGCAGACCACCAGGACAGTGGCCCTACGAGCAGTACTTC

length: 14
V: TRBV7-9
size: -
J: TRBJ2-3
D: TRBD1
CDR3: CASTGQGSTDTQYF
DNA: TGTGCCAGCACCGGACAGGGGAGCACAGATACGCAGTATTTT

length: 15
V: TRBV6-1
size: -
J: TRBJ2-3
D: TRBD1
CDR3: CASSDQGVGTDTQYF
DNA: TGTGCCAGCAGTGACCAGGGGGTGGGGACAGATACGCAGTATTTT

length: 13
V: TRBV6-1
size: -
J: TRBJ2-7
D: -
CDR3: CASSEDVWAGRGF
DNA: TGTGCCAGCAGTGAAGACGTTTGGGCGGGCCGGGGATTC

length: 12
V: TRBV29-1
size: few
J: TRBJ2-1
D: -
CDR3: CSVDGWENEQFF
DNA: TGCAGCGTTGACGGCTGGGAGAATGAGCAGTTCTTC

length: 14
V: TRBV5-4
size: -
J: TRBJ2-5
D: -
CDR3: CASSVGGSDETQYF
DNA: TGTGCCAGCAGCGTCGGGGGATCGGATGAGACCCAGTACTTC

length: 12
V: TRBV15
size: -
J: TRBJ2-7
D: TRBD2
CDR3: CAVAGGDYEQYF
DNA: TGTGCTGTAGCGGGAGGGGACTACGAGCAGTACTTC

length: 13
V: TRBV6-6
size: many
J: TRBJ1-5
D: -
CDR3: CASNGDSNQPQHF
DNA: TGTGCCAGCAACGGAGATAGCAATCAGCCCCAGCATTTT

length: 17
V: TRBV6-2/TRBV6-3
size: -
J: TRBJ2-2
D: TRBD1
CDR3: CASSQTGPGQGSGELFF
DNA: TGTGCCAGCAGCCAGACCGGCCCGGGACAGGGGTCCGGGGAGCTGTTTTTT

length: 13
V: TRBV19
size: -
J: TRBJ1-6
D: -
CDR3: CASSGRDNSPLHF
DNA: TGTGCCAGTAGTGGCAGGGATAATTCACCCCTCCACTTT

length: 13
V: TRBV18
size: few
J: TRBJ1-1
D: -
CDR3: CASSPQLNTEAFF
DNA: TGTGCCAGCTCACCACAGCTGAACACTGAAGCTTTCTTT

length: 15
V: TRBV28
size: -
J: TRBJ1-1
D: -
CDR3: CASSLARAGRTEAFF
DNA: TGTGCCAGCAGTTTAGCCCGGGCAGGGCGGACTGAAGCTTTCTTT

length: 17
V: TRBV27
size: once
J: TRBJ2-1
D: TRBD1
CDR3: CASRFELATGAYNEQFF
DNA: TGTGCCAGCAGATTCGAATTGGCAACAGGGGCCTACAATGAGCAGTTCTTC

length: 15
V: TRBV27
size: once
J: TRBJ1-1
D: TRBD1
CDR3: CASSLWTGRDTEAFF
DNA: TGTGCCAGCAGTTTATGGACAGGGAGGGACACTGAAGCTTTCTTT

length: 13
V: TRBV18
size: -
J: TRBJ2-3
D: -
CDR3: CASSPIAPDTQYF
DNA: TGTGCCAGCTCACCCATAGCACCGGATACGCAGTATTTT

length: 14
V: TRBV29-1
size: -
J: TRBJ1-1
D: -
CDR3: CSGGNLNMNTEAFF
DNA: TGCAGCGGGGGGAACCTTAACATGAACACTGAAGCTTTCTTT

length: 14
V: TRBV5-1
size: -
J: TRBJ2-5
D: -
CDR3: CASSSSTGQETQYF
DNA: TGCGCCAGCAGCTCCTCGACAGGCCAAGAGACCCAGTACTTC

length: 16
V: TRBV5-6
size: -
J: TRBJ1-3
D: -
CDR3: CASSLLSAVSGNTIYF
DNA: TGTGCCAGCAGCTTGTTGAGCGCCGTCTCTGGAAACACCATATATTTT

length: 14
V: TRBV2
size: -
J: TRBJ2-7
D: -
CDR3: CASTQGRLGGEQYF
DNA: TGTGCCAGCACGCAGGGGCGTTTAGGAGGCGAGCAGTACTTC

length: 14
V: TRBV18
size: -
J: TRBJ2-5
D: -
CDR3: CASRPPLSGETQYF
DNA: TGTGCCAGCCGTCCCCCCCTCTCGGGAGAGACCCAGTACTTC

length: 14
V: TRBV5-1
size: -
J: TRBJ2-7
D: TRBD2
CDR3: CASSGTSGRYEQYF
DNA: TGCGCCAGTTCGGGGACTAGCGGGAGATACGAGCAGTACTTC

length: 14
V: TRBV27
size: -
J: TRBJ1-6
D: TRBD1
CDR3: CASSLMGQATPLHF
DNA: TGTGCCAGCAGTTTAATGGGACAGGCGACACCCCTCCACTTT

length: 16
V: TRBV3-1/TRBV3-2
size: -
J: TRBJ2-5
D: TRBD2
CDR3: CASSLRTSGPKETQYF
DNA: TGTGCCAGCAGCCTAAGGACTAGCGGGCCAAAAGAGACCCAGTACTTC

length: 17
V: TRBV1
size: -
J: TRBJ2-1
D: -
CDR3: CTSSHTQLAGGGNEQFF
DNA: TGCACCAGCAGCCATACCCAACTAGCGGGAGGGGGCAATGAGCAGTTCTTC

length: 12
V: TRBV5-1
size: -
J: TRBJ2-5
D: -
CDR3: CASKGASETQYF
DNA: TGCGCCAGCAAAGGGGCGAGTGAGACCCAGTACTTC

length: 14
V: TRBV3-1/TRBV3-2
size: -
J: TRBJ1-5
D: -
CDR3: CASSPRRVDQPQHF
DNA: TGTGCCAGCAGCCCCAGGAGGGTAGATCAGCCCCAGCATTTT

length: 19
V: TRBV4-1
size: -
J: TRBJ2-3
D: TRBD2
CDR3: CASSQGGAGGPSSTDTQYF
DNA: TGCGCCAGCAGCCAAGGTGGAGCGGGAGGGCCGTCGAGCACAGATACGCAGTATTTT

length: 15
V: TRBV7-9
size: -
J: TRBJ2-7
D: TRBD2
CDR3: CASSLGTSGREGQYF
DNA: TGTGCCAGCAGCTTAGGGACTAGCGGGAGGGAAGGGCAGTACTTC

length: 16
V: TRBV28
size: -
J: TRBJ1-1
D: TRBD1
CDR3: CASSLLPGQGDTEAFF
DNA: TGTGCCAGCAGTTTGCTTCCGGGACAGGGGGACACTGAAGCTTTCTTT

length: 15
V: TRBV18
size: -
J: TRBJ2-1
D: TRBD2
CDR3: CASSPLAGDSNEQFF
DNA: TGTGCCAGCTCACCTCTAGCGGGAGACAGCAATGAGCAGTTCTTC

length: 13
V: TRBV6-5
size: -
J: TRBJ2-5
D: TRBD1
CDR3: CASTTGTAETQYF
DNA: TGTGCCAGCACAACCGGGACAGCGGAGACCCAGTACTTC

length: 14
V: TRBV7-2
size: -
J: TRBJ2-3
D: TRBD1
CDR3: CASTLQGPTDTQYF
DNA: TGTGCCAGCACACTACAGGGGCCCACAGATACGCAGTATTTT

length: 13
V: TRBV11-1
size: -
J: TRBJ2-7
D: TRBD2
CDR3: CASSFMGLTEQYF
DNA: TGTGCCAGCAGCTTTATGGGACTAACGGAACAGTACTTC

length: 16
V: TRBV28
size: -
J: TRBJ2-3
D: TRBD2
CDR3: CASRRWRGGDTDTQYF
DNA: TGTGCCAGCCGACGCTGGCGGGGGGGCGACACAGATACGCAGTATTTT

length: 13
V: TRBV28
size: -
J: TRBJ1-4
D: -
CDR3: CASSFGRREKLFF
DNA: TGTGCCAGCAGTTTCGGGAGGCGCGAAAAACTGTTTTTT

length: 13
V: TRBV28
size: -
J: TRBJ2-7
D: -
CDR3: CASSPRASYEQYF
DNA: TGTGCCAGCAGTCCGCGGGCCTCCTACGAGCAGTACTTC

length: 16
V: TRBV7-6
size: -
J: TRBJ2-3
D: -
CDR3: CASSLDPGGRTDTQYF
DNA: TGTGCCAGCAGCTTAGATCCAGGCGGGCGCACAGATACGCAGTATTTT

length: 16
V: TRBV10-3
size: -
J: TRBJ2-1
D: TRBD2
CDR3: CAISDSGGSSYNEQFF
DNA: TGTGCCATCAGTGACTCCGGGGGGTCCTCCTACAATGAGCAGTTCTTC

length: 15
V: TRBV18
size: -
J: TRBJ2-7
D: TRBD2
CDR3: CASSPGTSGRSEQYF
DNA: TGTGCCAGCTCACCAGGGACTAGCGGGAGAAGCGAGCAGTACTTC

length: 14
V: TRBV3-1/TRBV3-2
size: few
J: TRBJ2-1
D: TRBD1
CDR3: CASSRRGRDDEQFF
DNA: TGTGCCAGCAGCCGCAGGGGGCGTGACGATGAGCAGTTCTTC

length: 15
V: TRBV10-3
size: once
J: TRBJ2-7
D: TRBD1
CDR3: CAISESRGGAYEQYF
DNA: TGTGCCATCAGTGAGTCGAGAGGGGGCGCTTACGAGCAGTACTTC

length: 15
V: TRBV5-4
size: -
J: TRBJ2-1
D: TRBD2
CDR3: CASSPLTSSFNEQFF
DNA: TGTGCCAGCAGCCCCTTGACTAGCTCCTTCAATGAGCAGTTCTTC

length: 12
V: TRBV5-1
size: -
J: TRBJ1-2
D: -
CDR3: CASSLLGESYTF
DNA: TGCGCCAGCAGCTTACTTGGGGAGTCCTACACCTTC

length: 14
V: TRBV5-1
size: -
J: TRBJ1-2
D: TRBD1
CDR3: CASSSTGGGYGYTF
DNA: TGCGCCAGCAGCAGTACAGGGGGCGGCTATGGCTACACCTTC